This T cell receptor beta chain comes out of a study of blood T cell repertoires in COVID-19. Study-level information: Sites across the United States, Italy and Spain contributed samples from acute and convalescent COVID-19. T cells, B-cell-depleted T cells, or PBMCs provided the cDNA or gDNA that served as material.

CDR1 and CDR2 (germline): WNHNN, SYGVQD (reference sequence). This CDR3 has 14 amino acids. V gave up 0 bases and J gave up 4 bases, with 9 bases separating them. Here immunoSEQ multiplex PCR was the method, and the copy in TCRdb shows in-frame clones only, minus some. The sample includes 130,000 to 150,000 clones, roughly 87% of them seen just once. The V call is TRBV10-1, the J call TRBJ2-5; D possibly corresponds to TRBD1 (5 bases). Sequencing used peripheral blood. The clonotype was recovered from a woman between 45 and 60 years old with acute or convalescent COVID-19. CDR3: CASSESKGLETQYF. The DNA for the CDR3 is TGCGCCAGCAGTGAGTCGAAGGGGTTAGAGACCCAGTACTTC.